Listed below are T cell receptor beta chains from one sample, sequenced in a study of T cell responses to AZD1222 COVID-19 vaccine. The repertoire was sequenced with immunoSEQ multiplex PCR; TCRdb's copy has only in-frame clones and lacks some. The sample holds over 150,000 clones; 80% to 90% are singletons and the top ten take under 7%. The material was peripheral blood, obtained on day 0 of MenACWY control vaccination. These receptors originate from an adult in good health. CDR3s include the opening cysteine and the closing phenylalanine or tryptophan. Fields, in order: clone size, D gene, J gene, V gene, CDR3 DNA, CDR3 protein. A D gene is named only where the DNA matches it firmly. Where a row states a size, it is once, few, many or the class of an expanded clone; other rows omit it.

NA,NA,TRBJ1-3,TRBV20-1,TGCAGTGCAACATCTGGAAACACCATATATTTT,CSATSGNTIYF
NA,TRBD1,TRBJ1-2,TRBV7-3,TGTGCCAGCAGCTTAACGTCTGGAGCAGGGGGCGCTTCTGGCTACACCTTC,CASSLTSGAGGASGYTF
NA,TRBD1,TRBJ1-2,TRBV10-3,TGTGCCATCAGCACAGGGGGTGACTATGGCTACACCTTC,CAISTGGDYGYTF
NA,NA,TRBJ1-5,TRBV28,TGTGCCAGCAGTCCGACTGGGCAGCCCCAGCATTTT,CASSPTGQPQHF
once,TRBD1,TRBJ1-1,TRBV10-3,TGTGCCATCAGTAAACAGGGGGGTAACGGTCTAGCTTTCTTT,CAISKQGGNGLAFF
NA,TRBD1,TRBJ1-2,TRBV5-4,TGTGCCAGCAGCTTGGGGACAGGGGGCGCGCCGTCCCTATATGGCTACACCTTC,CASSLGTGGAPSLYGYTF
NA,NA,TRBJ1-1,TRBV6-4,TGTGCCAGCAGTGACCCAGGAAGGGAAGGGCCGAACACTGAAGCTTTCTTT,CASSDPGREGPNTEAFF
NA,TRBD1,TRBJ2-1,TRBV19,TGTGCCAGTAGCCTGACAGGGGCCAGCTCCTACAATGAGCAGTTCTTC,CASSLTGASSYNEQFF
NA,TRBD1,TRBJ1-3,TRBV7-2,TGTGCCACGAGACGGACAGGGCTTTCCCCGGGAAACACCATATATTTT,CATRRTGLSPGNTIYF
NA,NA,TRBJ1-6,TRBV18,TGTGCCAGCTCAGAGTCGGCGGGGGGGTGGTCTTCACCCCTCCACTTT,CASSESAGGWSSPLHF
NA,NA,TRBJ1-2,TRBV7-9,TGTGCCAGCAGCCGGACAGAAACCTCCGGCTACACCTTC,CASSRTETSGYTF
NA,TRBD1,TRBJ1-3,TRBV5-1,TGCGCCAGCAGCTTGGAGCCGGGACAGAGAAACACCATATATTTT,CASSLEPGQRNTIYF
NA,TRBD1,TRBJ2-7,TRBV28,TGTGCCAGCACCCGTCCGGGACAGGGATTATACGAGCAGTACTTC,CASTRPGQGLYEQYF
NA,TRBD2,TRBJ2-2,TRBV19,TGTGCCAGTAGTAGAGGAGCGGGGGGTACCGGGGAGCTGTTTTTT,CASSRGAGGTGELFF
NA,TRBD1,TRBJ2-4,TRBV5-1,TGCGCCAGCAGCCTCGGACAGGGGGGTAAAAACATTCAGTACTTC,CASSLGQGGKNIQYF
NA,TRBD2,TRBJ2-7,TRBV7-9,TGTGCCAGCAGCCCTACGGGACTAGCGGGTACTTACGAGCAGTACTTC,CASSPTGLAGTYEQYF
NA,NA,TRBJ2-2,TRBV5-4,TGTGCCAGCAGCACGACAGTTATGAACACCGGGGAGCTGTTTTTT,CASSTTVMNTGELFF
NA,NA,TRBJ1-6,TRBV6-1,TGTGCCAGCAGTGACCAGGTCTATAATTCACCCCTCCACTTT,CASSDQVYNSPLHF
NA,NA,TRBJ1-1,TRBV12-3/TRBV12-4,TGTGCCAGCAGGCGAGGGCGGAACACTGAAGCTTTCTTT,CASRRGRNTEAFF
NA,TRBD2,TRBJ2-7,TRBV5-4,TGTGCCAGCAGCTTGGCCGGGGGACTACCCATAAAGTACTTC,CASSLAGGLPIKYF
NA,NA,TRBJ1-2,TRBV7-2,TGTGCCAGCAGCGTTACTCGGACGGTTAACTATGGCTACACCTTC,CASSVTRTVNYGYTF
NA,NA,TRBJ1-2,TRBV5-6,TGTGCCAGCAGCTTCGGACAGAAAAACTATGGCTACACCTTC,CASSFGQKNYGYTF
NA,NA,TRBJ2-5,TRBV15,TGTGCCACCAGCAGAGGAGGCTCTAGGTGGGAGACCCAGTACTTC,CATSRGGSRWETQYF
NA,TRBD1,TRBJ2-5,TRBV6-6,TGTGCCAGCAGCCGGACGACAGGGCCGGTAGAGACCCAGTACTTC,CASSRTTGPVETQYF
NA,NA,TRBJ1-3,TRBV7-2,TGTGCCAGCAGCTACGACAGCTCTGGAAACACCATATATTTT,CASSYDSSGNTIYF